One sample yielded the 11 T cell receptor beta chains listed below, sequenced in a study of cytomegalovirus exposure and HLA in healthy donors. Produced via immunoSEQ multiplex PCR; TCRdb's table is partial and in-frame only. The sample holds 150,000 to 200,000 clones, about 90% seen once. The sample consisted of PBMCs. Receptor source: a young woman in good health and CMV-seronegative.

This sequence joins TRBV15 and TRBJ2-7; no clear D gene. CDR1 is LNHNV, CDR2 YYDKDF, per germline (reference sequence). The V end was cut by 0 bases, the J end by 13 bases, with 7 bases between. The CDR3 has 10 residues. Here the CDR3 reads CATSRECVYF. CDR3 DNA: TGTGCCACCAGCAGAGAGTGCGTTTACTTC.

This chain connects TRBV19 to TRBJ1-5, with a weak D call TRBD1 (5 bases). Germline CDR1 LNHDA, CDR2 SQIVND (reference sequence). Trimming stripped 7 bases from V and 0 bases from J, with 13 bases between. There are 15 residues in the CDR3. As DNA, the CDR3 is TGTGCCAGTACTCCCGACAGTTATAGCAATCAGCCCCAGCATTTT. This encodes CASTPDSYSNQPQHF.

For this clone: The same CDR3 can be traced to other DNA sequences in this sample. This chain joins TRBV4-3 and TRBJ1-5; D not resolved. The V gene's germline CDR1 is LGHNA and CDR2 YSLEER. V was clipped by 0 bases and J by 7 bases, with 10 bases between them. The CDR3 totals 14 residues. The CDR3: CASSQDAGLQPQHF. The CDR3 region has the DNA TGCGCCAGCAGCCAAGATGCGGGGTTACAGCCCCAGCATTTT.

Regarding this clone: The same CDR3 can be traced to other DNA sequences in this sample. This chain joins TRBV9 and TRBJ1-3; D perhaps matches TRBD1 (5 bases). Trimming pared 0 bases from V and 3 bases from J, leaving 7 bases between. The CDR3 is made up of 14 amino acids. In germline, CDR1 is SGDLS, CDR2 YYNGEE. This chain's CDR3 is CASSVGQGGNTIYF. CDR3 coding DNA: TGTGCCAGCAGCGTAGGCCAGGGTGGAAACACCATATATTTT. The whole variable domain, filled in from reference TRBV9 and TRBJ1-3, reads DSGVTQTPKHLITATGQRVTLRCSPRSGDLSVYWYQQSLDQGLQFLIQYYNGEERAKGNILERFSAQQFPDLHSELNLSSLELGDSALYFCASSVGQGGNTIYFGEGSWLTVV.

The rearrangement uses TRBV9 and TRBJ2-1; 11 nucleotides match TRBD1. The CDR3 is 15 residues long. Germline V gives CDR1 SGDLS, CDR2 YYNGEE. The J segment lost 5 bases and the V segment lost 4 bases, leaving 5 bases of the junction unmatched. The CDR3 region has the DNA TGTGCCAGCAGCCCTGGACAGGGGGCGGACAATGAGCAGTTCTTC. It codes for CASSPGQGADNEQFF. Drawing the rest from reference TRBV9 and TRBJ2-1, the complete variable domain is DSGVTQTPKHLITATGQRVTLRCSPRSGDLSVYWYQQSLDQGLQFLIQYYNGEERAKGNILERFSAQQFPDLHSELNLSSLELGDSALYFCASSPGQGADNEQFFGPGTRLTVL.

This clone turned up a few times. The gene calls are TRBV5-4 and TRBJ2-7, with 7 positions matching TRBD2. Losses at the gene ends were 4 bases for V and 6 bases for J; bases not matched to a gene: 7. This CDR3 has 13 amino acids. Germline-derived CDR1 and CDR2 are SGHNT and YYREEE (reference sequence). CDR3 loop: CASSHFGGGEQYF. The CDR3 nucleotides read TGTGCCAGCAGCCATTTTGGGGGGGGCGAGCAGTACTTC.

The gene calls are TRBV5-6 and TRBJ1-2, with D possibly TRBD1 on 6 matching bases. Trimming pared 2 bases from V and 4 bases from J, leaving 12 bases between. From germline, CDR1 is SGHDT and CDR2 YYEEEE. The CDR3 has 14 amino acids. This CDR3 reads CASSFRDIAYGYTF. The CDR3 region has the DNA TGTGCCAGCAGCTTCCGGGACATCGCCTATGGCTACACCTTC.

This clone was counted a few times. The gene calls are TRBV19 and TRBJ1-2, with 8 bases that match TRBD1. With 5 bases clipped from V and 3 bases from J, the junction kept 5 bases outside the gene matches. This CDR3 comprises 14 residues. CDR1 and CDR2 from the germline V gene are LNHDA and SQIVND (reference sequence). For the CDR3, the DNA is TGTGCCAGTAGTGACAGGGGCAGGGACTATGGCTACACCTTC. This encodes CASSDRGRDYGYTF.

This chain connects TRBV27 to TRBJ2-7; TRBD2 agrees at 13 bases. There are 17 residues in the CDR3. Per germline, CDR1 MNHEY and CDR2 SMNVEV (reference sequence). V lost 3 bases and J lost 4; bases outside the gene matches: 9. The CDR3 sequence is CASSFLLAGGPGYEQYF. CDR3 nucleotide sequence: TGTGCCAGCAGTTTCCTACTAGCGGGAGGGCCAGGTTACGAGCAGTACTTC.

The V gene is TRBV4-3, the J gene TRBJ2-1; D tentatively reads TRBD1 or TRBD2 (5 bases each). Germline loops: CDR1 LGHNA, CDR2 YSLEER. The length of the CDR3 is 15 residues. V lost 4 bases to trimming and J lost 6 bases, with 16 bases between them. CDR3 nucleotides: TGCGCCAGCAGCCTCACCGGGACCTCGAGCAATGAGCAGTTCTTC. It encodes CASSLTGTSSNEQFF.

This rearrangement joins TRBV29-1 to TRBJ2-7, with D tentatively TRBD1 or TRBD2 (5 bases each). CDR3 size: 12 residues. V was clipped by 7 bases and J by 0 bases, with 10 bases between them. Germline V lookup: CDR1 SQVTM, CDR2 ANQGSEA. CDR3 protein: CSGRGGSYEQYF. The CDR3 DNA reads as TGCAGCGGTCGTGGGGGCTCCTACGAGCAGTACTTC.